One and the same sample provided the 10 T cell receptor beta chains below, sequenced in a study of blood T cells in healthy people across ages. Sample-barcoded 5' priming and a J-beta primer mix drove a second PCR of about 6 to 12 cycles. TCRdb itself ran the 5' RACE reads through MiXCR, one entry per CDR3 protein. The sample consists of fewer than 1.5 million distinct CDR3 sequences, approximately 42% of them appearing once. Sequenced material: blood. Source of these receptors: a woman aged 18-29 years in good health.

A few counts support this clonotype. The chain recombines TRBV28 with TRBJ2-1, with D possibly being TRBD2 (5 bases). V lost 6 bases, J lost 2 bases, and 11 bases lay in between. Germline V CDR1 and CDR2: MDHEN, SYDVKM. This CDR3 is 14 amino acids long. In nucleotides, the CDR3 is TGTGCCAGCAGGCCTAGCCCCCCCTACAATGAGCAGTTCTTC. It encodes CASRPSPPYNEQFF.

In its sample, this clonotype was seen a few times. The rearrangement uses TRBV4-2 and TRBJ2-7, with 8 bases aligning to TRBD1. In germline, CDR1 is LGHNA, CDR2 YNFKEQ. V lost 2 bases, J lost 4 bases, and 4 bases stayed unmatched. This CDR3 is built from 14 residues. This CDR3 is CASSQTGTGYEQYF. CDR3 sequence (DNA): TGTGCCAGCAGCCAAACCGGGACAGGTTACGAGCAGTACTTC.

This clonotype was counted a few times. At one boundary the junction diverges from the germline segment, which might be a read error. V and J are TRBV5-1 and TRBJ2-7; D is unclear. The CDR3 is made up of 11 amino acids. Germline V gives CDR1 SGHRS, CDR2 YFSETQ. The CDR3 protein is CASSSEDEQYF. CDR3 in DNA: TGTGCCAGCAGCTCAGAGGACGAGCAGTACTTC.

The chain joins TRBV10-3 to TRBJ1-6; a weak D match, TRBD1 (6 bases). Germline V gene sequence: CDR1 ENHRY, CDR2 SYGVKD. Trimming removed 2 bases at V and 9 bases at J, with 14 bases between. The CDR3 sequence is 15 residues long. The CDR3 bases are TGTGCCATCAGTGAGATGGAGGCAGGGGCTTCACCCCTCCACTTT. It specifies CAISEMEAGASPLHF.

The chain joins TRBV9 to TRBJ2-2, with D possibly TRBD2 on 6 matching bases. The CDR3 runs to 15 residues. The V gene's germline CDR1 is SGDLS and CDR2 YYNGEE. V lost 5 bases and J lost 2, with 13 bases in between. The CDR3 loop is CASREGSDNTGELFF. DNA of the CDR3: TGTGCCAGCAGGGAGGGGTCGGACAACACCGGGGAGCTGTTTTTT.

This clonotype occurred a few times. The rearrangement joins TRBV20-1 to TRBJ2-5, with 8 nucleotides matching TRBD2. The CDR3 spans 13 residues. Germline CDR1 is DFQATT and CDR2 is SNEGSKA (reference sequence). J lost 2 bases, V lost 5 bases, and 4 bases had no gene match. CDR3 amino acids: CSALRGVQETQYF. In nucleotides, the CDR3 is TGCAGTGCTTTGCGGGGGGTGCAAGAGACCCAGTACTTC.

This rearrangement joins TRBV6-1 to TRBJ2-7, with 9 bases aligning to TRBD2. V gave up 1 base and J gave up 3 bases; unmatched junction bases: 1. The germline V gene encodes CDR1 MNHNS and CDR2 SASEGT. The CDR3 sequence is 14 residues long. Here the CDR3 reads CASSEGGGGYEQYF. CDR3 coding DNA: TGTGCCAGCAGTGAAGGCGGGGGGGGCTACGAGCAGTACTTC.

The chain joins TRBV12-3 or TRBV12-4 to TRBJ2-1, with D possibly matching TRBD2 (5 bases). The germline V and J ends were trimmed by 0 bases and 12 bases, with 15 bases remaining between them. The CDR3 contains 14 residues. As DNA, the CDR3 is TGTGCCAGCAGTTTAGCGGGAGCGCCGACTGTGCAGTTCTTC. Its translation is CASSLAGAPTVQFF.

The genes are TRBV5-1 and TRBJ2-1, with TRBD2 matching over 7 bases. The CDR3 consists of 15 residues. With 5 bases clipped from V and 2 bases from J, the junction kept 7 bases outside the gene matches. CDR1 and CDR2 (germline): SGHRS, YFSETQ. The DNA of the CDR3 is TGCGCCAGCAGTGAGCCGGGGGGTACCTACAATGAGCAGTTCTTC. Translation: CASSEPGGTYNEQFF.

The chain recombines TRBV27 with TRBJ2-1, with 8 bases matching TRBD1. The CDR3 has 15 residues. The germline V gene encodes CDR1 MNHEY and CDR2 SMNVEV (reference sequence). The V segment lost 3 bases and the J segment 8 bases; nucleotides outside the gene matches: 9. CDR3 sequence reads: CASSFGQGAGYEQFF. In DNA, the CDR3 is TGTGCCAGCAGTTTCGGCCAGGGGGCAGGTTATGAGCAGTTCTTC.